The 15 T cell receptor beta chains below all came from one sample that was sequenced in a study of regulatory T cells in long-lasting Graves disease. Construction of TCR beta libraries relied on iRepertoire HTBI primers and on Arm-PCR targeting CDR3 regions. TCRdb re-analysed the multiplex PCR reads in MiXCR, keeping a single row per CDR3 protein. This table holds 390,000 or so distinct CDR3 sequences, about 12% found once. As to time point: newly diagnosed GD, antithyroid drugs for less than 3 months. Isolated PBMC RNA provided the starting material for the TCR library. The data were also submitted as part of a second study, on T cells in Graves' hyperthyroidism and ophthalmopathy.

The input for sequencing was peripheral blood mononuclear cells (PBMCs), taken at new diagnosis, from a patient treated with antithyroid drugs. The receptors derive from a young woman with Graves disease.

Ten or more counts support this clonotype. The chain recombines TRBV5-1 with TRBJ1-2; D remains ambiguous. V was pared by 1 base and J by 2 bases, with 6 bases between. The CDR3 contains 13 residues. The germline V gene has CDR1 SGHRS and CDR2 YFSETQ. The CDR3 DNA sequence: TGCGCCAGCAGCTTGACAGTCAACTATGGCTACACCTTC. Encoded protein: CASSLTVNYGYTF.

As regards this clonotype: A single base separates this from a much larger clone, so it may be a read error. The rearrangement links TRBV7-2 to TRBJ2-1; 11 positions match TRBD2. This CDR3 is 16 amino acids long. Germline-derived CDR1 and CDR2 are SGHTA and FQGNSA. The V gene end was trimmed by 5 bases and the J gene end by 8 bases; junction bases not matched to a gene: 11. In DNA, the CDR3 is TGTGCCAGCAGCGCCCGACTAGCGGGGTTTGTAGATGAGCAGTTCTTC. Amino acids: CASSARLAGFVDEQFF.

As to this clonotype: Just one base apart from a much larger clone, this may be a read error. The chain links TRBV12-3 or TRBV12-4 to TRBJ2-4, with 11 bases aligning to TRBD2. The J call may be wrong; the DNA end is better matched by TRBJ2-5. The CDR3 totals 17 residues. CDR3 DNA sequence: TGTGCCAGCAGTTTAGGAACTAGCGGGGGACCGCAAGGGACCCAGTACTTC. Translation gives CASSLGTSGGPQGTQYF.

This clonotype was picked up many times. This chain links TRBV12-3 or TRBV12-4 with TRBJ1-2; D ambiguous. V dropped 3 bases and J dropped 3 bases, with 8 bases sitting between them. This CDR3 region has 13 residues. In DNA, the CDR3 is TGTGCCAGCAGTTTCGGACTGGACTATGGCTACACCTTC. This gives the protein CASSFGLDYGYTF.

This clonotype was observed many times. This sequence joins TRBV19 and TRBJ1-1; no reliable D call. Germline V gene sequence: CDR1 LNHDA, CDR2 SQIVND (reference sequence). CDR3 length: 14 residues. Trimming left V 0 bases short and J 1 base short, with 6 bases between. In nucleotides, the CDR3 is TGTGCCAGTAGTATAGAGGGCCCGAACACTGAAGCTTTCTTT. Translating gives CASSIEGPNTEAFF.

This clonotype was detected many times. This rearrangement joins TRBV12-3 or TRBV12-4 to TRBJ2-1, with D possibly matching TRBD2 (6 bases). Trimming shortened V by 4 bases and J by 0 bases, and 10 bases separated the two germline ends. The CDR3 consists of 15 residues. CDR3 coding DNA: TGTGCCAGCAGTTATGCGGGGAGCTCCTACAATGAGCAGTTCTTC. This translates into CASSYAGSSYNEQFF.

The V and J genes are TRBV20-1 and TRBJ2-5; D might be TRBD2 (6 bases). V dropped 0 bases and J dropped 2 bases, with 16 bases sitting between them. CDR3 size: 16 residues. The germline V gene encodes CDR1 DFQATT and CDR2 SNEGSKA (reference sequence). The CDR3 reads CSARDHGGNSQETQYF. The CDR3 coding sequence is TGCAGTGCTAGAGATCACGGGGGAAACTCACAAGAGACCCAGTACTTC.

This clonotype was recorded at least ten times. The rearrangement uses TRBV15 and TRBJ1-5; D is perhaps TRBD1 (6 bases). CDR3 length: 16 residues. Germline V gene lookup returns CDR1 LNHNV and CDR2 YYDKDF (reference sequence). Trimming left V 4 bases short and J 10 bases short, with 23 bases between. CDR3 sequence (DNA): TGTGCCACCAGCAAAGAGGGGGTTTGGACCGTCGATCCCCAGCATTTT. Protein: CATSKEGVWTVDPQHF.

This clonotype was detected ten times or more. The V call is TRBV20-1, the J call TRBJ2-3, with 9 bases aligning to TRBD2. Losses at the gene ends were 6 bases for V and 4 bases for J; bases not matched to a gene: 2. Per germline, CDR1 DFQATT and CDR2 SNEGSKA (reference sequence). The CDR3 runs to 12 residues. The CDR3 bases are TGCAGTGCCCAGCGGGGGGCAGATACGCAGTATTTT. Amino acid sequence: CSAQRGADTQYF.

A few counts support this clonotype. The CDR3 here is CAISGTSGDTGELFF. Written as DNA, the CDR3 is TGTGCCATCAGTGGGACTAGCGGAGACACCGGGGAGCTGTTTTTT. The rearrangement links TRBV10-3 to TRBJ2-2, with 10 bases that match TRBD2. The CDR3 consists of 15 residues. Trimming cost V 4 bases and J 3 bases; bases outside gene matches: 2. Germline loops: CDR1 ENHRY, CDR2 SYGVKD.

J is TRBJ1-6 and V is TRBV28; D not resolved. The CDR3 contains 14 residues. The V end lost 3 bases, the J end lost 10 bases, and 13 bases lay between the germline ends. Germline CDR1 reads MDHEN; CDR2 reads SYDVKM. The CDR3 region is CASSLYSKRSPLHF. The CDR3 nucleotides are TGTGCCAGCAGTTTGTACTCCAAGAGGTCACCCCTCCACTTT.

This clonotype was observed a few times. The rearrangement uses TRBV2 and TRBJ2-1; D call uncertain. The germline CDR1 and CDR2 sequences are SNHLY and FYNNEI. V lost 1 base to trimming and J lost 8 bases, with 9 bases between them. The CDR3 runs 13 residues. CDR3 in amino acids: CASSEDFSDEQFF. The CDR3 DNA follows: TGTGCCAGCAGTGAAGATTTTTCTGATGAGCAGTTCTTC.

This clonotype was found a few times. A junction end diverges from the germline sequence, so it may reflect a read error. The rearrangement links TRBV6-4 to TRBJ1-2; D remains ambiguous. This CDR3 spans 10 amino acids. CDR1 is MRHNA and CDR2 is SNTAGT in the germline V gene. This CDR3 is CASFNYGHTF. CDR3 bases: TGTGCCAGCTTCAACTATGGCCACACCTTC.

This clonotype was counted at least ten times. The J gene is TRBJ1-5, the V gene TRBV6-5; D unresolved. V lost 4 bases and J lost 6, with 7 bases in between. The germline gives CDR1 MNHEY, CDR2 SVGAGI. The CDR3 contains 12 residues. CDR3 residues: CASSWGSQPQHF. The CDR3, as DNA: TGTGCCAGCAGTTGGGGAAGTCAGCCCCAGCATTTT.

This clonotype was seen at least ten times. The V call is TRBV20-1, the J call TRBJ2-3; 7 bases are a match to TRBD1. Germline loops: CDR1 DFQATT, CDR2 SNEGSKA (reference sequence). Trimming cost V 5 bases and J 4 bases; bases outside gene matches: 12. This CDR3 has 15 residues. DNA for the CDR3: TGCAGTGCTCGGGGCAGGGGGTTAGGCGCAGATACGCAGTATTTT. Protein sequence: CSARGRGLGADTQYF.